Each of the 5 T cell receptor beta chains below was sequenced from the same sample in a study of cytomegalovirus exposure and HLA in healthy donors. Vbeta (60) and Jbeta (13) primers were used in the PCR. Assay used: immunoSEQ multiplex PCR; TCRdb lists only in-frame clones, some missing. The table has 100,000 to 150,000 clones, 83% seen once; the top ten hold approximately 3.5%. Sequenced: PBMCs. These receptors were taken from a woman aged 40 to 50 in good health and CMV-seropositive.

The CDR3 DNA sequence: TGTGCCAGCAGTTTATATGGGAGGGGTCTAGGCTCTGGGGCCAACGTCCTGACTTTC. Protein product: CASSLYGRGLGSGANVLTF. The chain links TRBV27 to TRBJ2-6; 7 nucleotides match TRBD2. Germline CDR1 reads MNHEY; CDR2 reads SMNVEV (reference sequence). The V gene end was trimmed by 1 base and the J gene end by 0 bases; junction bases not matched to a gene: 9. The CDR3 loop spans 19 amino acids.

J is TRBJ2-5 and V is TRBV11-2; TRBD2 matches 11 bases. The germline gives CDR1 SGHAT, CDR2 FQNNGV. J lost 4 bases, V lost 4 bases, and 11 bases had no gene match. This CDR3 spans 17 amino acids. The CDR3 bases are TGTGCCAGCAGCTCCACCCCCCTAGCGGGAGGACTAGAGACCCAGTACTTC. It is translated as CASSSTPLAGGLETQYF.

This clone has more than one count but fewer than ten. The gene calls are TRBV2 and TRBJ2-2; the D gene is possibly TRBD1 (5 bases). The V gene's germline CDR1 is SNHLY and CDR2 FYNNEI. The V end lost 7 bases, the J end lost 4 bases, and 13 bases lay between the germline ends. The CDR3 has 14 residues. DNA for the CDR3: TGTGCCAGCAATAGTGGGGCAGTCACCGGGGAGCTGTTTTTT. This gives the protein CASNSGAVTGELFF. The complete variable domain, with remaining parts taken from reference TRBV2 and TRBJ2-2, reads EPEVTQTPSHQVTQMGQEVILRCVPISNHLYFYWYRQILGQKVEFLVSFYNNEISEKSEIFDDQFSVERPDGSNFTLKIRSTKLEDSAMYFCASNSGAVTGELFFGEGSRLTVL.

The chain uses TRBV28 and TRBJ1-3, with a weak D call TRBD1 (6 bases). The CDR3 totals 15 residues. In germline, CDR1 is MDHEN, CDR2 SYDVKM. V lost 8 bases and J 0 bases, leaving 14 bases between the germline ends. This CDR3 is CASVRTASSGNTIYF. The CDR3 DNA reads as TGTGCCAGCGTCCGGACAGCGAGCTCTGGAAACACCATATATTTT.

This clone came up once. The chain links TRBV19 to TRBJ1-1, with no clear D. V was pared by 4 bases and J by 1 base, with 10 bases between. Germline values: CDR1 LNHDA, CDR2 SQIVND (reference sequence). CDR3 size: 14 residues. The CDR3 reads CASSTQARNTEAFF. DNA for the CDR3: TGTGCCAGTAGTACCCAGGCAAGGAACACTGAAGCTTTCTTT.